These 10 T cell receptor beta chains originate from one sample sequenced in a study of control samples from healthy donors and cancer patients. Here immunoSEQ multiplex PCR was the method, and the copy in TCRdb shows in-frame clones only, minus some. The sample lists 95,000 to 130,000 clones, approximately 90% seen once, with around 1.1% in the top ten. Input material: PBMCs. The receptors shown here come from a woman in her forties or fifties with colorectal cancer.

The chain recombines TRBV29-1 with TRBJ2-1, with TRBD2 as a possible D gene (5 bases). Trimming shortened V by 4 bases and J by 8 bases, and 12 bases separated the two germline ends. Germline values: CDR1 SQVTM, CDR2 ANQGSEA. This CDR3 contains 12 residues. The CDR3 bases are TGCAGCGTTGCGAGGGAACGTCATGAGCAGTTCTTC. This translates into CSVARERHEQFF.

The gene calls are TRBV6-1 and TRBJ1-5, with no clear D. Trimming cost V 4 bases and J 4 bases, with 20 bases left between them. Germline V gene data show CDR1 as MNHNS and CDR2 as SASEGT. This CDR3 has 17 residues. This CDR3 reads CASSATDLRLRNQPQHF. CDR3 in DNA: TGTGCCAGCAGTGCGACGGACTTAAGGTTAAGGAATCAGCCCCAGCATTTT.

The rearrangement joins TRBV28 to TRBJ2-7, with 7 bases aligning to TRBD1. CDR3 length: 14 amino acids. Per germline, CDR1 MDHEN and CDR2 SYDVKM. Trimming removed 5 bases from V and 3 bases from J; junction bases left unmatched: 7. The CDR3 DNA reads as TGTGCCAGCAGTATAGGGACAGTCTTCTACGAGCAGTACTTC. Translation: CASSIGTVFYEQYF. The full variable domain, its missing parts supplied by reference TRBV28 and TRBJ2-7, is DVKVTQSSRYLVKRTGEKVFLECVQDMDHENMFWYRQDPGLGLRLIYFSYDVKMKEKGDIPEGYSVSREKKERFSLILESASTNQTSMYLCASSIGTVFYEQYFGPGTRLTVT.

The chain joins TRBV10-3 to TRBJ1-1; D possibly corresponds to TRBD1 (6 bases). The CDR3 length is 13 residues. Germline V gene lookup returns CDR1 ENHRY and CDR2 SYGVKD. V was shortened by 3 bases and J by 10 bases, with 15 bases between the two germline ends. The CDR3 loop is CAISDGTQVLAFF. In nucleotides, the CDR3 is TGTGCCATCAGTGACGGGACACAAGTCTTAGCTTTCTTT.

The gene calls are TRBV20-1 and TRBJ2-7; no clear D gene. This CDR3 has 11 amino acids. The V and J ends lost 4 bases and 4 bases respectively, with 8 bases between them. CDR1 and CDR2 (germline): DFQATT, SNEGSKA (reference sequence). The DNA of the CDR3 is TGCAGTGCTAAACCCATATACGAGCAGTACTTC. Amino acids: CSAKPIYEQYF.

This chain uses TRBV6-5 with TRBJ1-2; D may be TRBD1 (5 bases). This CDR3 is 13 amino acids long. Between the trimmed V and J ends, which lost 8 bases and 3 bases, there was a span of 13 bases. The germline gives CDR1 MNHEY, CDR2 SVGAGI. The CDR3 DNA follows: TGTGCCAGCTCAGGGTTAGGGGACTATGGCTACACCTTC. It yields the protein CASSGLGDYGYTF.

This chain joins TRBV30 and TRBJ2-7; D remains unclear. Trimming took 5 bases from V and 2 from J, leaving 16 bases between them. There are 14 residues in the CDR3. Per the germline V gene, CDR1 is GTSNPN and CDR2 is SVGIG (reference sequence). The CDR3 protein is CAWDRLIPPYEQYF. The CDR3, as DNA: TGTGCCTGGGACCGTCTAATTCCCCCCTACGAGCAGTACTTC.

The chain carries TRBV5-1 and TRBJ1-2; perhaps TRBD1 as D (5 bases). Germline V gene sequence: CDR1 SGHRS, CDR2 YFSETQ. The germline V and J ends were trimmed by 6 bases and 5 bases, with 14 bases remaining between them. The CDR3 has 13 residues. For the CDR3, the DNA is TGCGCCAGCACCTGGGGCAGGGAGTATGGCTACACCTTC. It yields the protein CASTWGREYGYTF. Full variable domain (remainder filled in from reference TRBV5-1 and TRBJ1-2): KAGVTQTPRYLIKTRGQQVTLSCSPISGHRSVSWYQQTPGQGLQFLFEYFSETQRNKGNFPGRFSGRQFSNSRSEMNVSTLELGDSALYLCASTWGREYGYTFGSGTRLTVV.

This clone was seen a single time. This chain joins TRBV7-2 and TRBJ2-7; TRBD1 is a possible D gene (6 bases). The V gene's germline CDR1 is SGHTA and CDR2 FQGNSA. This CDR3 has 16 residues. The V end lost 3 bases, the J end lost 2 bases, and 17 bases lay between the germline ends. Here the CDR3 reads CASSFISTGPPYEQYF. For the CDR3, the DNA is TGTGCCAGCAGCTTTATCTCCACAGGGCCCCCCTACGAGCAGTACTTC.

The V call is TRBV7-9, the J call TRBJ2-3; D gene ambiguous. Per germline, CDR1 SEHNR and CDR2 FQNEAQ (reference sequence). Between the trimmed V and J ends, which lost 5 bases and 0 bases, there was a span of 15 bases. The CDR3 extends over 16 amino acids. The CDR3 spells CASSPRETESTDTQYF. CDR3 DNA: TGTGCCAGCAGCCCCCGCGAGACGGAAAGCACAGATACGCAGTATTTT.